The 15 T cell receptor beta chains below come from one sample, sequenced in a study of T cell responses to AZD1222 COVID-19 vaccine. Sequenced by immunoSEQ multiplex PCR; TCRdb stores in-frame clones only, minus some. The sample carries under 200,000 clones, roughly 92% recorded once. The sample here was peripheral blood, taken on day 0 of AZD1222 vaccination. These receptors were collected from an adult in good health.

V usage is TRBV18 and J usage is TRBJ1-2, with D perhaps TRBD1 (6 bases). The V and J ends lost 4 bases and 7 bases respectively, with 16 bases between them. The germline V gene has CDR1 KGHSH and CDR2 LQKENI. The CDR3 totals 14 residues. CDR3 protein: CASSQNRDPGGYTF. The CDR3 coding sequence is TGTGCCAGCTCACAAAACAGGGACCCGGGTGGCTACACCTTC.

This clone was detected only once. The chain links TRBV18 to TRBJ1-2; D gene unclear. Germline V gene data show CDR1 as KGHSH and CDR2 as LQKENI. This CDR3 region has 15 residues. V lost 2 bases and J lost 4, with 14 bases in between. In nucleotides, the CDR3 is TGTGCCAGCTCACCAGTCCTAGGGATTGGCTATGGCTACACCTTC. Translating it yields CASSPVLGIGYGYTF.

V gene TRBV7-2 combines with J gene TRBJ2-7; TRBD1 agrees at 9 bases. Germline V gene sequence: CDR1 SGHTA, CDR2 FQGNSA. The ends lost 1 base at V and 9 bases at J; junction bases unmatched: 4. The CDR3 runs to 13 residues. The DNA for the CDR3 is TGTGCCAGCAGCTTAGGGGACAGGGCGCCGCAGTACTTC. This translates into CASSLGDRAPQYF.

The chain links TRBV29-1 to TRBJ2-7, with 7 bases aligning to TRBD1. Germline assignment: CDR1 SQVTM and CDR2 ANQGSEA. The CDR3 runs 12 residues. Trimming took 5 bases from V and 4 from J; bases not matched to a gene: 5. CDR3 amino acids: CSVRPGGYEQYF. CDR3 sequence (DNA): TGCAGCGTTCGGCCAGGGGGATACGAGCAGTACTTC.

This clone was recorded only once. The V and J genes are TRBV4-2 and TRBJ2-1; 8 bases fit TRBD2. The CDR3 has 16 residues. From germline, CDR1 is LGHNA and CDR2 YNFKEQ. V dropped 4 bases and J dropped 8; count of bases not matched to a gene: 13. CDR3 loop: CASSPRLGSGIYEQFF. The CDR3 region has the DNA TGTGCCAGCAGCCCCCGCCTGGGTAGCGGGATCTATGAGCAGTTCTTC.

This clone was observed a handful of times. The CDR3 loop reads CASSPFNGGGASDTQYF. As DNA, the CDR3 is TGTGCCAGCAGCCCCTTCAACGGCGGGGGGGCCTCAGATACGCAGTATTTT. V is TRBV9 and J is TRBJ2-3; TRBD2 agrees at 9 bases. The V gene's germline CDR1 is SGDLS and CDR2 YYNGEE. Trimming at V came to 4 bases and at J to 4 bases, leaving 13 bases not matched to a gene. The CDR3 runs to 17 residues.

V is TRBV18 and J is TRBJ1-1; maybe TRBD1 (5 bases). CDR3 length: 13 residues. V gave up 3 bases and J gave up 11 bases, with 16 bases separating them. Germline values: CDR1 KGHSH, CDR2 LQKENI. The CDR3 coding sequence is TGTGCCAGCTCACCTCCGGGGCAGACAACGGCTTTCTTT. Encoded protein: CASSPPGQTTAFF.

This sequence joins TRBV5-1 and TRBJ1-4; possible D gene TRBD1, 6 bases. Germline V lookup: CDR1 SGHRS, CDR2 YFSETQ. V lost 1 base to trimming and J lost 8 bases, with 21 bases between them. The CDR3 has 17 amino acids. CDR3 in amino acids: CASSLRWQTGLGEKLFF. The DNA for the CDR3 is TGCGCCAGCAGCTTGCGGTGGCAAACAGGGTTGGGAGAAAAACTGTTTTTT.

This clone came up a few times. This chain links TRBV27 with TRBJ1-4; D perhaps matches TRBD1 (6 bases). The CDR3 spans 17 residues. V dropped 3 bases and J dropped 0 bases, with 14 bases sitting between them. In germline, CDR1 is MNHEY, CDR2 SMNVEV (reference sequence). The CDR3 region is CASSFRGKGATNEKLFF. The CDR3 coding sequence is TGTGCCAGCAGTTTTAGAGGGAAGGGGGCAACTAATGAAAAACTGTTTTTT.

This chain joins TRBV18 and TRBJ1-3; no reliable D call. V was trimmed by 2 bases and J by 0 bases, leaving 8 bases between them. Germline CDR1 KGHSH, CDR2 LQKENI. The CDR3 runs to 15 residues. The CDR3 reads CASSPKLRSGNTIYF. The CDR3 DNA is TGTGCCAGCTCACCAAAGTTACGCTCTGGAAACACCATATATTTT.

The chain carries TRBV5-1 and TRBJ2-1; D gene ambiguous. This CDR3 has 11 amino acids. The ends were cut back, 6 bases at V and 4 bases at J, with 5 bases in the middle. Germline lookup yields CDR1 SGHRS and CDR2 YFSETQ. CDR3 in DNA: TGCGCCAGCAAGGAGTACAATGAGCAGTTCTTC. This codes for CASKEYNEQFF.

This clone was seen once. The chain links TRBV5-5 to TRBJ1-5; D unresolved. CDR1 is SGHKS, CDR2 YYEKEE, per germline (reference sequence). The V end lost 1 base, the J end lost 3 bases, and 8 bases lay between the germline ends. CDR3 length equals 14 residues. The CDR3 reads CASSLSAINQPQHF. The CDR3 bases are TGTGCCAGCAGCTTGTCAGCTATCAATCAGCCCCAGCATTTT. The variable domain in full, with the rest retrieved from reference TRBV5-5 and TRBJ1-5, is DAGVTQSPTHLIKTRGQQVTLRCSPISGHKSVSWYQQVLGQGPQFIFQYYEKEERGRGNFPDRFSARQFPNYSSELNVNALLLGDSALYLCASSLSAINQPQHFGDGTRLSIL.

The V gene is TRBV20-1, the J gene TRBJ1-2; D gene ambiguous. Trimming pared 4 bases from V and 7 bases from J, leaving 10 bases between. The CDR3 has 11 residues. CDR1 and CDR2 from the germline V gene are DFQATT and SNEGSKA (reference sequence). The CDR3 sequence: CSAKVAGGYTF. CDR3 nucleotide sequence: TGCAGTGCTAAGGTAGCGGGTGGCTACACCTTC.

The table lists this clone with a count of one. V gene TRBV19 combines with J gene TRBJ1-1; 9 nucleotides align to TRBD1. Germline CDR1 is LNHDA and CDR2 is SQIVND (reference sequence). This CDR3 has 14 residues. The ends lost 5 bases at V and 6 bases at J; junction bases unmatched: 7. The CDR3 DNA reads as TGTGCCAGTAGTGTAGGACAGGGGCTGGCTGAAGCTTTCTTT. It yields the protein CASSVGQGLAEAFF.

V gene TRBV5-1 combines with J gene TRBJ1-4, with TRBD1 matching 10 bases. The trim removed 3 bases at V and 7 bases at J, leaving 3 bases unmatched. CDR3 length: 14 amino acids. CDR1 is SGHRS and CDR2 is YFSETQ in the germline V gene. The CDR3: CASSWGQGTEKLFF. The DNA for the CDR3 is TGCGCCAGCAGCTGGGGACAGGGGACTGAAAAACTGTTTTTT.